These T cell receptor beta chains were read from a single sample in a study of shared clonotypes between healthy human individuals. Assay used: immunoSEQ multiplex PCR; TCRdb lists only in-frame clones, some missing. The sample includes more than 400,000 clones, roughly 80% seen only once; the top ten take approximately 12%. The sequencing sample was made of PBMCs. The origin of the receptors is a woman in her 40s in good health. Some clones in this sample may be carry-over from other donors' samples. Both conserved end residues are part of each CDR3. The D gene is left open where the match is weak. Not every row has a clone size; where given, it reads once, few, many or a size class.

j_call d_call clone_size v_call cdr3_nt cdr3_aa
TRBJ2-1 TRBD1 NA TRBV9 TGTGCCAGCAGCAAAACAGGGGTCTCCTACAATGAGCAGTTCTTC CASSKTGVSYNEQFF
TRBJ2-2 TRBD2 NA TRBV18 TGTGCCAGCTCACGCCTGATACTAGCGGTCAACGGGGAGCTGTTTTTT CASSRLILAVNGELFF
TRBJ1-2 NA NA TRBV11-2 TGTGCCAGCAGCCTGGTGGGTGTGCCTGGCTATGGCTACACCTTC CASSLVGVPGYGYTF
TRBJ1-2 NA NA TRBV21-1 TGTGCCAGCAGCAAAGAGGAGGCAGGGGGCAACTATGGCTACACCTTC CASSKEEAGGNYGYTF
TRBJ2-7 NA NA TRBV9 TGTGCCAGCAGCGTTACAGCGGGCTCTGCCTACGAGCAGTACTTC CASSVTAGSAYEQYF
TRBJ1-6 NA few TRBV6-1 TGTGCCACGGGGGGAGACGGCGATAATTCACCCCTCCACTTT CATGGDGDNSPLHF
TRBJ2-7 TRBD2 NA TRBV10-3 TGTGCCATCAGTGAAGGTAGCGGGGGCTACGAGCAGTACTTC CAISEGSGGYEQYF
TRBJ2-1 TRBD1 NA TRBV2 TGTGCCAGTGGTGGGCCAGGGGGCAATGAGGGTGAGCAGTTCTTC CASGGPGGNEGEQFF
TRBJ2-7 TRBD1 NA TRBV5-4 TGTGCCAGCAGCTCCTCCAGGGACAGTCCCCGGTACGAGCAGTACTTC CASSSSRDSPRYEQYF
TRBJ1-5 NA NA TRBV19 TGTGCCAGTAGTATTGGTTTTTCGGACCAGCCCCAGCATTTT CASSIGFSDQPQHF
TRBJ1-5 NA NA TRBV19 TGTGCCAGTAACCTGGGAGCCCGGGACCATCAGCCCCAGCATTTT CASNLGARDHQPQHF